This T cell receptor beta chain was documented in a study of breast tumors, draining lymph nodes, adjacent tissues. Regarding the study as a whole: Tumor and nontumor repertoires were significantly more similar in luminal-like than in basal-like breast cancer.

Concerning this clonotype itself: Antigen: not known.

TCRdb reprocessed the multiplex PCR reads via MiXCR and lists one record per CDR3 protein. The repertoire consists of more than 14,000 distinct CDR3 sequences, with roughly 44% occurring once and the leading ten covering about 28%. The length of the CDR3 is 13 residues. Trimming took off 7 bases at V and 7 bases at J, with 16 bases between the two ends. The receptor comes from a female donor with breast cancer. Some clones in this sample may be carry-over from other donors' samples. Sequenced material: tumor-adjacent breast tissue. The rearrangement links TRBV12-3 or TRBV12-4 to TRBJ2-5; D is unresolved. CDR3 in amino acids: CASKRRSDGTQYF. CDR3 sequence (DNA): TGTGCCAGCAAGCGTAGAAGCGACGGGACCCAGTACTTC.